The 24 T cell receptor beta chains below come from one sample, sequenced in a study of human versus mouse CDR3 diversity and MHC coevolution. This table comes from immunoSEQ multiplex PCR, and its TCRdb copy is limited to in-frame clones, with some not included. The sample carries around 74,000 clones, around 90% recorded once. The sequencing input was naive CD4+ T cells from blood. Subset: CD45RO-negative CD62L-positive naive CD4 T cells. The receptors originated from a person between 25 and 70 years old in good health.

V usage is TRBV6-5 and J usage is TRBJ1-1; D gene ambiguous. The CDR3 length is 13 residues. V lost 5 bases to trimming and J lost 7 bases, with 14 bases between them. Germline V CDR1 and CDR2: MNHEY, SVGAGI. The CDR3 DNA follows: TGTGCCAGCAGTACCGCCTCGAACTTTGAAGCTTTCTTT. It is translated as CASSTASNFEAFF.

This sequence joins TRBV5-1 and TRBJ2-1; 9 nucleotides line up with TRBD2. The CDR3 has 15 residues. Germline V gives CDR1 SGHRS, CDR2 YFSETQ. With V trimmed by 4 bases and J by 5 bases, 7 bases remained unmatched. CDR3 in DNA: TGCGCCAGCAGCCTGGGGTCTAGCGGGAACAATGAGCAGTTCTTC. Its protein is CASSLGSSGNNEQFF.

There are a few counts of this clone. The V gene is TRBV29-1, the J gene TRBJ1-1; 9 positions agree with TRBD1. The length of the CDR3 is 16 residues. The germline CDR1 and CDR2 sequences are SQVTM and ANQGSEA. Trimming at V came to 5 bases and at J to 1 base, leaving 11 bases not matched to a gene. CDR3 region: CSVRTGGPGTNTEAFF. The CDR3 nucleotides read TGCAGCGTTCGAACAGGGGGCCCGGGCACGAACACTGAAGCTTTCTTT.

The genes are TRBV27 and TRBJ2-2, with a possible D match to TRBD2 (7 bases). CDR3 length equals 16 residues. Deletions cut 2 bases from V and 0 bases from J, with 10 bases between. Looked up from germline, CDR1 is MNHEY and CDR2 is SMNVEV (reference sequence). The CDR3 DNA reads TGTGCCAGCAGTTTACAGGGGAGGGCGAACACCGGGGAGCTGTTTTTT. Translated, it gives CASSLQGRANTGELFF.

The chain has TRBV10-2 and TRBJ2-5; 8 positions agree with TRBD2. The trim removed 6 bases at V and 5 bases at J, leaving 11 bases unmatched. Germline-derived CDR1 and CDR2 are WSHSY and SAAADI. The CDR3 sequence is 15 residues long. The CDR3 is CASRGLAGRGETQYF. CDR3 in DNA: TGCGCCAGCAGAGGATTAGCGGGAAGGGGGGAGACCCAGTACTTC.

The genes are TRBV30 and TRBJ2-1; 9 nucleotides line up with TRBD2. Looked up from germline, CDR1 is GTSNPN and CDR2 is SVGIG (reference sequence). The V gene end was trimmed by 8 bases and the J gene end by 7 bases; junction bases not matched to a gene: 9. This CDR3 is 13 amino acids long. The CDR3 DNA sequence: TGTGCCGGGCACATAGCGGGGGCAAATGAGCAGTTCTTC. Translated, it gives CAGHIAGANEQFF.

The genes are TRBV30 and TRBJ1-5; D is uncertain. The CDR3 contains 12 residues. The germline V and J ends were trimmed by 5 bases and 4 bases, with 9 bases remaining between them. Looked up from germline, CDR1 is GTSNPN and CDR2 is SVGIG (reference sequence). CDR3 residues: CAWGQPNQPQHF. CDR3 DNA sequence: TGTGCCTGGGGGCAGCCTAATCAGCCCCAGCATTTT.

V and J are TRBV27 and TRBJ2-7; 14 bases are shared with TRBD2. The CDR3 runs to 17 residues. The junction had 9 bases not matched to a gene; V was cut back by 6 bases and J by 2 bases. CDR1 is MNHEY and CDR2 is SMNVEV in the germline V gene (reference sequence). The DNA for the CDR3 is TGTGCCAGCAGGCCCGGGACTAGCGGGAGTGTAGCCTACGAGCAGTACTTC. Translated, it gives CASRPGTSGSVAYEQYF.

V usage is TRBV19 and J usage is TRBJ2-1; the match to TRBD2 covers 12 bases. V lost 6 bases and J lost 5; bases outside the gene matches: 5. The CDR3 contains 15 residues. Germline lookup yields CDR1 LNHDA and CDR2 SQIVND (reference sequence). DNA of the CDR3: TGTGCCAGTAGCCCCCTAGCGGGAGGGCACAATGAGCAGTTCTTC. Protein: CASSPLAGGHNEQFF.

This sequence joins TRBV11-2 and TRBJ2-7; TRBD1 might be the D (5 bases). Germline V CDR1 and CDR2: SGHAT, FQNNGV. Trimming took 1 base from V and 4 from J, leaving 14 bases between them. CDR3 length: 15 amino acids. The CDR3 DNA sequence: TGTGCCAGCAGCTTAGGGCAGGGTGGAAGGTACGAGCAGTACTTC. The encoded protein is CASSLGQGGRYEQYF.

The chain links TRBV4-2 to TRBJ1-4; the match to TRBD1 covers 10 bases. Trimming at V came to 2 bases and at J to 5 bases, leaving 5 bases not matched to a gene. The CDR3 is made up of 16 amino acids. CDR1 LGHNA and CDR2 YNFKEQ come from the germline V gene. The CDR3 loop reads CASSQLPGQGNEKLFF. CDR3 bases: TGTGCCAGCAGCCAACTACCGGGACAGGGGAATGAAAAACTGTTTTTT.

The chain is built from TRBV5-6 and TRBJ2-5; D gene unclear. This CDR3 region has 11 residues. Germline V CDR1 and CDR2: SGHDT, YYEEEE. The germline V and J ends were trimmed by 2 bases and 5 bases, with 4 bases remaining between them. The CDR3 protein is CASSFRETQYF. DNA of the CDR3: TGTGCCAGCAGCTTCCGGGAGACCCAGTACTTC.

The rearrangement joins TRBV29-1 to TRBJ1-4; D not resolved. Germline values: CDR1 SQVTM, CDR2 ANQGSEA. The CDR3 runs 12 residues. With 1 base removed from V and 5 bases from J, the gap between germline ends came to 5 bases. As DNA, the CDR3 is TGCAGCGTTGAAGGGAGAAATGAAAAACTGTTTTTT. Its translation is CSVEGRNEKLFF.

The V and J genes are TRBV5-5 and TRBJ2-1, with unresolved D. Trimming left V 0 bases short and J 8 bases short, with 9 bases between. This CDR3 region has 13 residues. CDR1 and CDR2 from the germline V gene are SGHKS and YYEKEE (reference sequence). CDR3: CASSLVPGYEQFF. The CDR3 DNA sequence: TGTGCCAGCAGCTTGGTCCCCGGGTATGAGCAGTTCTTC.

The chain carries TRBV5-1 and TRBJ1-4; TRBD1 matches 7 bases. The germline gives CDR1 SGHRS, CDR2 YFSETQ. Trimming took 4 bases from V and 2 from J; bases not matched to a gene: 8. CDR3 length: 16 amino acids. CDR3 loop: CASSLGTEWTNEKLFF. CDR3 DNA: TGCGCCAGCAGCCTGGGGACAGAATGGACTAATGAAAAACTGTTTTTT.

This rearrangement joins TRBV10-3 to TRBJ1-5; 9 nucleotides align to TRBD1. Losses at the gene ends were 0 bases for V and 7 bases for J; bases not matched to a gene: 7. The CDR3 is made up of 16 amino acids. Germline loops: CDR1 ENHRY, CDR2 SYGVKD. CDR3 residues: CAISESGGTGSQPQHF. The DNA for the CDR3 is TGTGCCATCAGTGAGTCGGGAGGGACAGGGAGCCAGCCCCAGCATTTT.

The chain is built from TRBV5-6 and TRBJ2-5; 10 bases are shared with TRBD2. This CDR3 region has 17 residues. Germline CDR1 reads SGHDT; CDR2 reads YYEEEE. V dropped 0 bases and J dropped 4; count of bases not matched to a gene: 9. The CDR3 region is CASSLASGRALRETQYF. In DNA form, the CDR3 reads TGTGCCAGCAGCTTGGCAAGCGGGAGGGCCTTGAGAGAGACCCAGTACTTC.

The chain employs TRBV6-5 and TRBJ1-2; the match to TRBD1 covers 9 bases. CDR1 MNHEY and CDR2 SVGAGI come from the germline V gene. The CDR3 has 13 residues. The junction had 7 bases not matched to a gene; V was cut back by 6 bases and J by 8 bases. The CDR3 DNA is TGTGCCAGCAGATCCGGGACAGGGCGAGGCTACACCTTC. This codes for CASRSGTGRGYTF.

This chain uses TRBV15 with TRBJ1-4; no clear D gene. V lost 1 base to trimming and J lost 16 bases, with 16 bases between them. CDR3 size: 13 residues. Germline CDR1 LNHNV, CDR2 YYDKDF (reference sequence). For the CDR3, the DNA is TGTGCCACCAGCAGAGTAAAAGAAGGAGGGCAGTTTTTT. This codes for CATSRVKEGGQFF.

The CDR3 DNA follows: TGTGCCAGCAGCCCAGGGGGACAGGGTTTGGTCACCGGGGAGCTGTTTTTT. Encoded protein: CASSPGGQGLVTGELFF. The chain is built from TRBV11-2 and TRBJ2-2, with 9 bases aligning to TRBD1. With V trimmed by 5 bases and J by 4 bases, 11 bases remained unmatched. CDR3 length: 17 amino acids. Germline lookup yields CDR1 SGHAT and CDR2 FQNNGV. Filled out from reference TRBV11-2 and TRBJ2-2, the complete variable domain reads EAGVAQSPRYKIIEKRQSVAFWCNPISGHATLYWYQQILGQGPKLLIQFQNNGVVDDSQLPKDRFSAERLKGVDSTLKIQPAKLEDSAVYLCASSPGGQGLVTGELFFGEGSRLTVL.

This clone has a single count. This chain links TRBV7-2 with TRBJ2-5; D is possibly TRBD2 (7 bases). The better agreement between TRBJ2-7 and the DNA end casts doubt on the J call. The CDR3 extends over 15 amino acids. Per the germline V gene, CDR1 is SGHTA and CDR2 is FQGNSA. This CDR3 reads CASSLRGGGLYEQYF. The CDR3 nucleotides are TGTGCCAGCAGCTTACGGGGAGGGGGACTCTACGAGCAGTACTTC.

This clone appeared once. The V call is TRBV7-3, the J call TRBJ1-1, with a possible D match to TRBD1 (5 bases). The germline V and J ends were trimmed by 5 bases and 1 base, with 14 bases remaining between them. The CDR3 length is 15 residues. Germline CDR1 is SGHTA and CDR2 is FQGTGA. The CDR3 here is CASSLPRVPNTEAFF. DNA of the CDR3: TGTGCCAGCAGCCTGCCCAGGGTACCGAACACTGAAGCTTTCTTT.

This clone has a single count. The chain recombines TRBV6-5 with TRBJ2-3; possible D gene TRBD1, 5 bases. The V end was cut by 6 bases, the J end by 3 bases, with 16 bases between. Germline CDR1 MNHEY, CDR2 SVGAGI. The CDR3 contains 15 residues. The CDR3 DNA is TGTGCCAGCAGCCTAAGGGGAATCGGTACAGATACGCAGTATTTT. It translates to CASSLRGIGTDTQYF.

This chain joins TRBV10-3 and TRBJ1-2; D remains unclear. Germline loops: CDR1 ENHRY, CDR2 SYGVKD. Trimming left V 10 bases short and J 4 bases short, with 13 bases between. CDR3 size: 12 residues. Here the CDR3 reads CATETAGYGYTF. CDR3 bases: TGTGCCACCGAGACGGCGGGCTATGGCTACACCTTC.